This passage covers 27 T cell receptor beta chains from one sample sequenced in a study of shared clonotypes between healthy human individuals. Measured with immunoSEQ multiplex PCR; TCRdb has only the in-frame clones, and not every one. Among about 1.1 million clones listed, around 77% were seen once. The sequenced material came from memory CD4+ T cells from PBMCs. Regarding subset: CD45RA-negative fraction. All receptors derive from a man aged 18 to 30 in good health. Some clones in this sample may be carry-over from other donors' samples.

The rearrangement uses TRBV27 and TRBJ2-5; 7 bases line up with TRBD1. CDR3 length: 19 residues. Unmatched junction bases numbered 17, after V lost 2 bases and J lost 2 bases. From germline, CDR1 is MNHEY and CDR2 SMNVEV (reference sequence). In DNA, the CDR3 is TGTGCCAGCAGTTTACGAGGGGGCTTTGGGGGTAAACGACAAGAGACCCAGTACTTC. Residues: CASSLRGGFGGKRQETQYF.

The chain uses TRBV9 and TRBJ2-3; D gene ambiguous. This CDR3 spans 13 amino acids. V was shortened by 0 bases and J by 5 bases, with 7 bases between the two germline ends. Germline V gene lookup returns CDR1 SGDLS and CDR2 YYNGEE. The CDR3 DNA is TGTGCCAGCAGCGTAGAGGGAAGAGATACGCAGTATTTT. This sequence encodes CASSVEGRDTQYF.

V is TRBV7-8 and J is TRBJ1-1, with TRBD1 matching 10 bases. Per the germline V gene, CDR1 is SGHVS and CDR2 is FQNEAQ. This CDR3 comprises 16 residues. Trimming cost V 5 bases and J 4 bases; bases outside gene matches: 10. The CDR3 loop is CASSPQTRTGGTEAFF. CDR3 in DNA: TGTGCCAGCAGCCCTCAGACCCGGACAGGGGGCACTGAAGCTTTCTTT.

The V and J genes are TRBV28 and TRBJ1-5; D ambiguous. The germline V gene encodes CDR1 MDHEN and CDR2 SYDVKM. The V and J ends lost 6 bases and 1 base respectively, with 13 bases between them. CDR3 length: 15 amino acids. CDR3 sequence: CASSPGPDSNQPQHF. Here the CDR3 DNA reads TGTGCCAGCAGCCCCGGACCCGACAGCAATCAGCCCCAGCATTTT.

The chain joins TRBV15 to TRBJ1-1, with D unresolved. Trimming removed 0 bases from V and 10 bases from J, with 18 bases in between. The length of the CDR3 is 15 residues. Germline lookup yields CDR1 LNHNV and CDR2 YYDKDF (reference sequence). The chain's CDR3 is CATSRDAAFRFGAFF. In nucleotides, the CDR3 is TGTGCCACCAGCAGAGATGCGGCTTTTAGATTTGGAGCTTTCTTT.

This CDR3 is CASRPPGSTGELFF. In DNA form, the CDR3 reads TGTGCCAGCAGGCCCCCTGGGAGTACCGGGGAGCTGTTTTTT. The genes are TRBV6-5 and TRBJ2-2; D is perhaps TRBD2 (5 bases). Trimming removed 6 bases from V and 5 bases from J, with 13 bases in between. Germline V gene sequence: CDR1 MNHEY, CDR2 SVGAGI. The CDR3 is made up of 14 amino acids.

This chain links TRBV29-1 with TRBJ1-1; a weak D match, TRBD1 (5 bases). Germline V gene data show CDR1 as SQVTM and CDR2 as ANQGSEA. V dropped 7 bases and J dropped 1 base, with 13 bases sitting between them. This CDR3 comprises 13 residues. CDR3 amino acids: CSAREDGNTEAFF. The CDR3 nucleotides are TGCAGCGCCAGGGAGGATGGGAACACTGAAGCTTTCTTT.

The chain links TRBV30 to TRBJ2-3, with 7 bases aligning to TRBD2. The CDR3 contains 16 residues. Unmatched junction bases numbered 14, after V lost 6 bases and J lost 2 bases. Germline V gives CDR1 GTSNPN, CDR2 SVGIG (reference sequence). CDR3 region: CACPLGAGSITDTQYF. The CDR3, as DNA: TGTGCCTGCCCCTTGGGAGCGGGATCGATCACAGATACGCAGTATTTT.

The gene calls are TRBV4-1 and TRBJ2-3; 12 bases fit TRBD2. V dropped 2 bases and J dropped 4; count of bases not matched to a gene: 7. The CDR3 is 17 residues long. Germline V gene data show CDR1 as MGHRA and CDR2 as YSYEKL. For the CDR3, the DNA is TGCGCCAGCAGCCAATTATTGACTAGCGGGAGCGCAGATACGCAGTATTTT. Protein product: CASSQLLTSGSADTQYF.

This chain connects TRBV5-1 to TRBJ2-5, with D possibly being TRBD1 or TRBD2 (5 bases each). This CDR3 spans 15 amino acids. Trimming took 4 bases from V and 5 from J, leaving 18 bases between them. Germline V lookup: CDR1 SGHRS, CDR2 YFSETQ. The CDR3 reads CASSMSRAEGETQYF. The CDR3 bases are TGCGCCAGCAGCATGAGCCGGGCCGAGGGGGAGACCCAGTACTTC.

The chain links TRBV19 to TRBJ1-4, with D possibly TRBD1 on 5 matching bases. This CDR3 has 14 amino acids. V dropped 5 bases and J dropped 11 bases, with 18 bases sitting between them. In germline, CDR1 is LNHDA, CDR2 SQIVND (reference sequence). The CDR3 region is CASSLDGLWGKLFF. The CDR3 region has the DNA TGTGCCAGTAGTCTGGACGGTCTGTGGGGGAAACTGTTTTTT.

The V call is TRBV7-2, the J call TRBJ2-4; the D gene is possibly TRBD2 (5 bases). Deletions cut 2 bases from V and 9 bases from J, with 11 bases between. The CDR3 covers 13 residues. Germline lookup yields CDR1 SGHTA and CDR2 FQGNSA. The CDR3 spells CASSLQRGGIQYF. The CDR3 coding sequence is TGTGCCAGCAGCTTACAACGGGGTGGCATTCAGTACTTC.

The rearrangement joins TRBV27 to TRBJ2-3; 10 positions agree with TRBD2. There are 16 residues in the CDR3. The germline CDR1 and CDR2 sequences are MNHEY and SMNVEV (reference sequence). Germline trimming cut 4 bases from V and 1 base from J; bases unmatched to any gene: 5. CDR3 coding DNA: TGTGCCAGCAGTTATCTAGCGGGAGTGCGCACAGATACGCAGTATTTT. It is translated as CASSYLAGVRTDTQYF.

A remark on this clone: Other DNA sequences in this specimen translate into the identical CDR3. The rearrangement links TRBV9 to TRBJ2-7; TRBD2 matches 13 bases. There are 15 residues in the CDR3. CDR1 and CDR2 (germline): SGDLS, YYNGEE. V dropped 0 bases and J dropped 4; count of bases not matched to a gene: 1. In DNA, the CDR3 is TGTGCCAGCAGCGTAGGGACTAGCGGGAGTTACGAGCAGTACTTC. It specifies CASSVGTSGSYEQYF. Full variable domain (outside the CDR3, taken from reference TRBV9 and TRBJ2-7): DSGVTQTPKHLITATGQRVTLRCSPRSGDLSVYWYQQSLDQGLQFLIQYYNGEERAKGNILERFSAQQFPDLHSELNLSSLELGDSALYFCASSVGTSGSYEQYFGPGTRLTVT.

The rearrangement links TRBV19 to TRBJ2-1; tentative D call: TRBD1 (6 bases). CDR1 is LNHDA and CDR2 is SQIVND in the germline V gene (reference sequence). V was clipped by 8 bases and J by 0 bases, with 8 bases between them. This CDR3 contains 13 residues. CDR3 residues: CASEGVSYNEQFF. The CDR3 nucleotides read TGTGCCAGTGAGGGGGTCTCCTACAATGAGCAGTTCTTC.

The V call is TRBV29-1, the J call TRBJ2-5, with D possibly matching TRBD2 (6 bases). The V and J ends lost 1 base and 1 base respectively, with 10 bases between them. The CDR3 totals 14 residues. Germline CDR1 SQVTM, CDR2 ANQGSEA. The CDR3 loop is CSVEAPGLQETQYF. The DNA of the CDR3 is TGCAGCGTTGAAGCCCCGGGACTCCAAGAGACCCAGTACTTC.

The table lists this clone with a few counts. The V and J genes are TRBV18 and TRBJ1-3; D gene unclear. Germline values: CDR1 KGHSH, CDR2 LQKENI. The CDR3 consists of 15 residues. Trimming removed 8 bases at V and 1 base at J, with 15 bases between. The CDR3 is CASPGIQGSGNTIYF. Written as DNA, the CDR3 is TGTGCCAGCCCGGGGATACAAGGTTCTGGAAACACCATATATTTT.

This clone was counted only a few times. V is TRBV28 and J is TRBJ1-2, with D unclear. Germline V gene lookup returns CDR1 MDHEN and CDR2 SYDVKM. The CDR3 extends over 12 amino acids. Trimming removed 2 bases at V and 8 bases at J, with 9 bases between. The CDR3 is CASSLALRGYTF. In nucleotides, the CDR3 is TGTGCCAGCAGTTTAGCCCTACGGGGCTACACCTTC.

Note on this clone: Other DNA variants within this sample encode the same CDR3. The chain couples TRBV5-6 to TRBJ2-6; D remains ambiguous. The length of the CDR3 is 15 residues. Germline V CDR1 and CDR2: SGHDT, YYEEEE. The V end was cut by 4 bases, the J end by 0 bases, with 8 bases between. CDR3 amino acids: CASSPGVSGANVLTF. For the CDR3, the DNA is TGTGCCAGCAGCCCAGGTGTCTCTGGGGCCAACGTCCTGACTTTC.

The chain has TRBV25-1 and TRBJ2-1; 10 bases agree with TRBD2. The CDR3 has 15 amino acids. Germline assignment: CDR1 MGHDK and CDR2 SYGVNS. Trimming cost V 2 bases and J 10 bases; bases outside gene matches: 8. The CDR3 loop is CASSEPSGSRWEQFF. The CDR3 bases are TGTGCCAGCAGTGAACCTAGCGGGAGCCGGTGGGAGCAGTTCTTC.

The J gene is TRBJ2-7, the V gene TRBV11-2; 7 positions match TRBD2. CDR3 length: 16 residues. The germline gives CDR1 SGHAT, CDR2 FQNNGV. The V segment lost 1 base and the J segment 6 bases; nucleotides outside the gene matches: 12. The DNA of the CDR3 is TGTGCCAGCAGCTTAGTTTTTGCGGGAGACGGGGGCGAGCAGTACTTC. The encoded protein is CASSLVFAGDGGEQYF.

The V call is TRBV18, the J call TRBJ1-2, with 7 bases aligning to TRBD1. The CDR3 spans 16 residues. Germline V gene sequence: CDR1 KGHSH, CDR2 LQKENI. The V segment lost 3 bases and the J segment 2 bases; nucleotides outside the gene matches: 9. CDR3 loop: CASSPGYRGTNYGYTF. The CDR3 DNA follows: TGTGCCAGCTCACCGGGCTACAGGGGCACCAACTATGGCTACACCTTC.

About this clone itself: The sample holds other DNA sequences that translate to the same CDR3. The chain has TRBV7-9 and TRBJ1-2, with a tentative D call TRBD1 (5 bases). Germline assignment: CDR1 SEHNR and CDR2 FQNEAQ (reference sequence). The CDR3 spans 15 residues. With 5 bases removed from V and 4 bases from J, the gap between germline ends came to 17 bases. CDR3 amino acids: CASSLGQGPSYGYTF. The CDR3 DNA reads TGTGCCAGCAGCCTCGGCCAGGGCCCTTCCTATGGCTACACCTTC.

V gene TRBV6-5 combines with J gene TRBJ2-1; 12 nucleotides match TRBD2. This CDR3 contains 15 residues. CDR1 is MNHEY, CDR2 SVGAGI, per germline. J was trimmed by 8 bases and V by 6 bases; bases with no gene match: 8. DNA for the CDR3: TGTGCCAGCAGAAACCTAGCGGGAGGGGTCTATGAGCAGTTCTTC. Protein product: CASRNLAGGVYEQFF.

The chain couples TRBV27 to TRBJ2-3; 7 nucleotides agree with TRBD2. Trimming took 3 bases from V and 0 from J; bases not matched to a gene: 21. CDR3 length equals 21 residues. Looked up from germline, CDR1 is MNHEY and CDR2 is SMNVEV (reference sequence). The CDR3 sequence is CASSFLIGGEGPDSSTDTQYF. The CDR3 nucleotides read TGTGCCAGCAGTTTTCTTATAGGTGGGGAGGGGCCCGACTCTAGCACAGATACGCAGTATTTT.

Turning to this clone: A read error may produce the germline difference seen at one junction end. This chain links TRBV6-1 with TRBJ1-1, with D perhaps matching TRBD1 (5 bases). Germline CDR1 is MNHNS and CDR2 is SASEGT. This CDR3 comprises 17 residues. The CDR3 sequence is CASREASKTVPNTEAFF. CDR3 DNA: TGTGCCAGCAGAGAAGCGTCTAAGACAGTGCCGAACACTGAAGCTTTCTTT.

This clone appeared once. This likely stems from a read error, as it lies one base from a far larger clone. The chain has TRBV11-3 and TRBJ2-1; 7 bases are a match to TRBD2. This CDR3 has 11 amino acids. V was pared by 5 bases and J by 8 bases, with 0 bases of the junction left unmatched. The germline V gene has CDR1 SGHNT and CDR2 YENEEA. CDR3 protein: CASSRGDEQFF. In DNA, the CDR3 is TGTGCCAGCAGCCGGGGGGATGAGCAGTTCTTC. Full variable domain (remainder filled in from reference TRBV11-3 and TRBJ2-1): EAGVVQSPRYKIIEKKQPVAFWCNPISGHNTLYWYLQNLGQGPELLIRYENEEAVDDSQLPKDRFSAERLKGVDSTLKIQPAELGDSAVYLCASSRGDEQFFGPGTRLTVL.